This TCR beta chain was identified in a study of neurological immune-mediated disorders. For sorted libraries, the input was some 1 million CD4+ or CD8+ T cells. It was by 5'RACE with 10-nucleotide random UMIs that the cDNA was made. One entry per CDR3 protein results from TCRdb running MiXCR on the 5' RACE reads. Among about 17,000 distinct CDR3 sequences listed, more than 3% were seen once. This clonotype was recorded at least ten times. The V segment lost 2 bases and the J segment 0 bases; nucleotides outside the gene matches: 19. The germline CDR1 and CDR2 sequences are SEHNR and FQNEAQ (reference sequence). The CDR3 runs to 22 residues.

The V and J genes are TRBV7-9 and TRBJ2-4; 10 positions agree with TRBD1. The TCR was taken from a middle-aged woman in good health. The sequencing sample was made of CD8+ T cells from blood. CDR3 nucleotide sequence: TGTGCCAGCAGCTTACGTTTACCCGGGACAGGGGACTCCCTACTAGCCAAAAACATTCAGTACTTC. Protein sequence: CASSLRLPGTGDSLLAKNIQYF.